These 7 T cell receptor beta chains were all obtained from the same sample, sequenced in a study of CD8 T cells in ankylosing spondylitis. General study findings and limits: Ankylosing spondylitis blood appeared to be characterized by a TCR beta motif of 8 or 9 highly homologous variants.

MiXCR, run by TCRdb on the 5' RACE reads, gives a single entry per CDR3 protein. The table shows roughly 700,000 distinct CDR3 sequences, with roughly 19% occurring only once. Antigen specificity for these receptors is unknown. Sequencing input: blood, either unsorted or a sorted T cell fraction (not recorded which). The receptors originated from a male donor with ankylosing spondylitis.

J is TRBJ2-3 and V is TRBV12-3 or TRBV12-4; D may be TRBD2 (6 bases). The V end was cut by 7 bases, the J end by 6 bases, with 17 bases between. CDR3 length: 14 amino acids. Written as DNA, the CDR3 is TGTGCCAGCACTCCGGTCGGGAGCCCGGATACGCAGTATTTT. Its translation: CASTPVGSPDTQYF.

The rearrangement links TRBV27 to TRBJ2-1, with 7 bases matching TRBD1. This CDR3 comprises 15 residues. Per the germline V gene, CDR1 is MNHEY and CDR2 is SMNVEV (reference sequence). Trimming removed 1 base from V and 7 bases from J; junction bases left unmatched: 7. The CDR3 coding sequence is TGTGCCAGCAGTTTATGGGCAGGGGGTTTGAATGAGCAGTTCTTC. This sequence encodes CASSLWAGGLNEQFF.

V is TRBV27 and J is TRBJ2-7; D might be TRBD2 (6 bases). The V end lost 6 bases, the J end lost 7 bases, and 22 bases lay between the germline ends. The CDR3 runs to 15 residues. Germline V gene data show CDR1 as MNHEY and CDR2 as SMNVEV (reference sequence). In nucleotides, the CDR3 is TGTGCCAGCAGACCCGGAGGGACGGCTAAGGTGGAGCAGTACTTC. Translation gives CASRPGGTAKVEQYF.

This clonotype was seen only a few times. The rearrangement uses TRBV5-1 and TRBJ2-1; 13 bases agree with TRBD2. The length of the CDR3 is 16 residues. Germline trimming cut 4 bases from V and 7 bases from J; bases unmatched to any gene: 8. From germline, CDR1 is SGHRS and CDR2 YFSETQ. DNA for the CDR3: TGCGCCAGCAGCCCAACCGGGACTAGCGGGACTAATGAGCAGTTCTTC. It specifies CASSPTGTSGTNEQFF.

This clonotype has only a few counts. This rearrangement joins TRBV7-9 to TRBJ1-1; D gene ambiguous. CDR1 is SEHNR, CDR2 FQNEAQ, per germline (reference sequence). The CDR3 loop spans 15 amino acids. Trimming pared 4 bases from V and 5 bases from J, leaving 17 bases between. The CDR3 region is CASSSPGPRETEAFF. DNA of the CDR3: TGTGCCAGCAGCTCGCCGGGCCCCCGGGAGACTGAAGCTTTCTTT.

The chain combines TRBV29-1 with TRBJ1-2; D is unclear. The CDR3 is made up of 14 amino acids. V was pared by 8 bases and J by 3 bases, with 19 bases between. Germline V lookup: CDR1 SQVTM, CDR2 ANQGSEA. As DNA, the CDR3 is TGCAGCCCCCGCGTTTGCGGGGTACACTATGGCTACACCTTC. Translation gives CSPRVCGVHYGYTF. Using reference TRBV29-1 and TRBJ1-2 for the parts outside the CDR3, the full variable domain is SAVISQKPSRDICQRGTSLTIQCQVDSQVTMMFWYRQQPGQSLTLIATANQGSEATYESGFVIDKFPISRPNLTFSTLTVSNMSPEDSSIYLCSPRVCGVHYGYTFGSGTRLTVV.

In this sample, this clonotype turned up many times. The chain uses TRBV29-1 and TRBJ1-1; D remains ambiguous. This CDR3 is 12 amino acids long. Trimming cost V 5 bases and J 1 base, with 8 bases left between them. Per the germline V gene, CDR1 is SQVTM and CDR2 is ANQGSEA. CDR3 sequence (DNA): TGCAGCGTTCCCACGGAGAACACTGAAGCTTTCTTT. Translated, it gives CSVPTENTEAFF. Together with reference TRBV29-1 and TRBJ1-1, the CDR3 gives the full variable domain: SAVISQKPSRDICQRGTSLTIQCQVDSQVTMMFWYRQQPGQSLTLIATANQGSEATYESGFVIDKFPISRPNLTFSTLTVSNMSPEDSSIYLCSVPTENTEAFFGQGTRLTVV.